This T cell receptor beta chain was documented in a study of T cell repertoires in cytomegalovirus infection. Turning to the study itself: Epitope selection comprised recently identified HLA-C-restricted CMV epitopes and well-studied HLA-B-restricted CMV epitopes. Study results and limitations: The ex vivo response showed dominance by HLA-C-restricted CMV-specific TCR beta clonotypes. Summed frequency of public TCR beta families distinguished CMV carriers with the relevant HLA.

MiXCR, applied by TCRdb to the reads, yields one record per CDR3 protein. The sample contains 800,000 to 950,000 distinct CDR3 sequences, roughly 33% of which appear only once. With regard to this clonotype: No antigen is known for it.

This sequence originates from a human donor in good health (CMV status not recorded). Some clones in this sample may be carry-over from other donors' samples. The starting material was cultured CD8+ T cells from PBMCs, obtained from culture after CMV antigen stimulation.

The chain's CDR3 is CASSLGRVDNQPQHF. DNA for the CDR3: TGTGCCAGCAGCTTAGGCAGGGTCGACAATCAGCCCCAGCATTTT. The genes are TRBV7-8 and TRBJ1-5; a possible D gene is TRBD1 (5 bases). The CDR3 totals 15 residues. Germline loops: CDR1 SGHVS, CDR2 FQNEAQ. V was pared by 1 base and J by 3 bases, with 10 bases between.